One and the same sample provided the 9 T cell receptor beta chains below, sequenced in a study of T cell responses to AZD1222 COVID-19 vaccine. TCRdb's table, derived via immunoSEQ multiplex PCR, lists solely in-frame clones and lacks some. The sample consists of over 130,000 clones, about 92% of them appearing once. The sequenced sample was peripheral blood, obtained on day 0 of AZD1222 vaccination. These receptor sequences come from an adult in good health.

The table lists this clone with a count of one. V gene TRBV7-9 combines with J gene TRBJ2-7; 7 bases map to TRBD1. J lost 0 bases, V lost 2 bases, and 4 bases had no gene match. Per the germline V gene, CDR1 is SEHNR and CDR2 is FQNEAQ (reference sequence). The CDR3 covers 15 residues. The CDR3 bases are TGTGCCAGCAGCTTATCAGGGGACAGCTCCTACGAGCAGTACTTC. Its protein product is CASSLSGDSSYEQYF.

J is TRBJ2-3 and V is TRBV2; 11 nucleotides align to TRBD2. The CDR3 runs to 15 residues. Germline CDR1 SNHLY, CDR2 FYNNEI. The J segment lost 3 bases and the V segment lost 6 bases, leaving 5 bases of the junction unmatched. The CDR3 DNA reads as TGTGCCAGCAGACGTAGCGGGGGGGCTACAGATACGCAGTATTTT. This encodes CASRRSGGATDTQYF.

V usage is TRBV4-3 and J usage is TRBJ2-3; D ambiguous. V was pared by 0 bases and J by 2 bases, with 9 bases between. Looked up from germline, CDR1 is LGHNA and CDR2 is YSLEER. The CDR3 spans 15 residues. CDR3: CASSQEAYYTDTQYF. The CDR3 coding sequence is TGCGCCAGCAGCCAAGAAGCCTATTACACAGATACGCAGTATTTT.

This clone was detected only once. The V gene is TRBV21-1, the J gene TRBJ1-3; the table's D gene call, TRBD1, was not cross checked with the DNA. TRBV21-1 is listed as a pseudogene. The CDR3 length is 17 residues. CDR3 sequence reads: CASSKREPRGSGNTIYF. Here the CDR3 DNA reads TGTGCCAGCAGCAAACGCGAGCCTAGGGGCTCTGGAAACACCATATATTTT.

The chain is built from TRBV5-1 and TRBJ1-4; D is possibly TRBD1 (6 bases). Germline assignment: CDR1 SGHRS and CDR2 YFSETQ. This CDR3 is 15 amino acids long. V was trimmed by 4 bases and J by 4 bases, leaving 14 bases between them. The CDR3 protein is CASSLQQGNNEKLFF. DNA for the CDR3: TGCGCCAGCAGCCTACAACAGGGAAATAATGAAAAACTGTTTTTT.

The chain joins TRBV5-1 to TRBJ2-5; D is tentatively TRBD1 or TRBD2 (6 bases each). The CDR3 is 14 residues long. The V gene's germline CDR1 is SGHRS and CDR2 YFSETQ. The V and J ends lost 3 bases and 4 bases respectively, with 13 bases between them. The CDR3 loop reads CASSSQGGGETQYF. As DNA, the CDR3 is TGCGCCAGCAGCTCACAGGGAGGAGGAGAGACCCAGTACTTC.

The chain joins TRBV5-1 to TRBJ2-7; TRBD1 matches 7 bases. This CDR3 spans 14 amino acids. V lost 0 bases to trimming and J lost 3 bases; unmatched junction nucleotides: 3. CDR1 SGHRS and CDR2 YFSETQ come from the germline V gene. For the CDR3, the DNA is TGCGCCAGCAGCTTGGCACAGGGGATCTACGAGCAGTACTTC. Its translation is CASSLAQGIYEQYF.

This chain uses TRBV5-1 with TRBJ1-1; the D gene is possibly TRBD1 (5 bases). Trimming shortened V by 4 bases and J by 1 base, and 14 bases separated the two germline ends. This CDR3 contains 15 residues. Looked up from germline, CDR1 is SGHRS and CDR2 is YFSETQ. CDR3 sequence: CASSPDLRGNTEAFF. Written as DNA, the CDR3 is TGCGCCAGCAGCCCGGATCTTAGGGGGAACACTGAAGCTTTCTTT.

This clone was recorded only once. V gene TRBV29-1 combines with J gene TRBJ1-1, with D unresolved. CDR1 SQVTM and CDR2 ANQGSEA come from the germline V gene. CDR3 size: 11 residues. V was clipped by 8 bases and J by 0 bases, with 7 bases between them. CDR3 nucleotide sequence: TGCAGCTCGCGTATGAACACTGAAGCTTTCTTT. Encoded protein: CSSRMNTEAFF.